The next 10 T cell receptor beta chains were all read from a single sample in a study of metastatic and nonmetastatic thyroid tumors. With MiXCR, TCRdb reprocessed the PCR reads. The data show 30,000 to 35,000 clones, roughly 29% seen once. Thyroid surgery had not been preceded by any treatment in any patient. The source material was blood. The receptors shown here come from a female donor with papillary thyroid cancer or a benign thyroid nodule (not recorded which). Some clones in this sample may be carry-over from other donors' samples.

This clone has more than one count but fewer than ten. This rearrangement joins TRBV12-5 to TRBJ2-5; perhaps TRBD2 as D (5 bases). CDR1 LGHNT and CDR2 FRNRAP come from the germline V gene. The CDR3 is 14 amino acids. V lost 6 bases and J lost 2, with 13 bases in between. DNA for the CDR3: TGTGCTAGTGGGGGTAGATCGGGGCAAGAGACCCAGTACTTC. Protein product: CASGGRSGQETQYF.

This clone was observed a single time. A read error may produce the germline difference seen at one junction end. The chain has TRBV18 and TRBJ2-3, with D possibly matching TRBD2 (5 bases). CDR1 KGHSH and CDR2 LQKENI come from the germline V gene. The CDR3 is made up of 13 amino acids. The CDR3 reads CASSPTRADTQYF. DNA of the CDR3: TGTGCCAGCTCACCAACGAGGGCAGATACACAGTATTTT.

This clone came up a few times. The chain uses TRBV6-1 and TRBJ2-1; a possible D gene is TRBD2 (6 bases). CDR1 is MNHNS, CDR2 SASEGT, per germline. The CDR3 consists of 12 residues. V was shortened by 8 bases and J by 9 bases, with 14 bases between the two germline ends. CDR3 loop: CASVQAGSEQFF. The CDR3 region has the DNA TGTGCCAGCGTCCAAGCGGGTAGTGAGCAGTTCTTC.

The rearrangement joins TRBV11-2 to TRBJ2-7; the D gene is possibly TRBD2 (6 bases). Germline CDR1 reads SGHAT; CDR2 reads FQNNGV. There are 15 residues in the CDR3. V gave up 0 bases and J gave up 3 bases, with 12 bases separating them. CDR3: CASSLEPGEGYEQYF. The CDR3 DNA is TGTGCCAGCAGCTTAGAGCCGGGAGAGGGCTACGAGCAGTACTTC.

Worth noting for this clone: A read error may be the cause here, since a much bigger clone is one base away. The same CDR3 is also encoded by other DNA sequences in this sample. The chain joins TRBV18 to TRBJ1-1; 9 bases agree with TRBD1. The CDR3 covers 16 residues. Germline V gene lookup returns CDR1 KGHSH and CDR2 LQKENI. CDR3 nucleotides: TGTGCTAGCTCCCTACAGGGACAGGGTTTCGACACTGAAGCTTTCTTT. Translation gives CASSLQGQGFDTEAFF.

This chain uses TRBV11-2 with TRBJ2-6; 13 bases match TRBD2. Germline CDR1 and CDR2: SGHAT and FQNNGV. This CDR3 region has 18 residues. The V gene end was trimmed by 5 bases and the J gene end by 2 bases; junction bases not matched to a gene: 6. CDR3 in amino acids: CASSGGLAGLPGANVLTF. The CDR3 nucleotides read TGTGCCAGCAGCGGGGGACTAGCGGGACTCCCTGGGGCCAACGTCCTGACTTTC.

The J gene is TRBJ2-2, the V gene TRBV9; the D is unclear. Germline V lookup: CDR1 SGDLS, CDR2 YYNGEE. This CDR3 contains 16 residues. V lost 4 bases and J 1 base, leaving 14 bases between the germline ends. The CDR3 reads CASSPAFLGNTGELFF. Written as DNA, the CDR3 is TGTGCCAGCAGCCCAGCGTTCCTGGGGAACACCGGGGAGCTGTTTTTT.

This sequence joins TRBV6-1 and TRBJ1-6, with 7 bases lining up with TRBD1. The CDR3 is made up of 17 amino acids. V shed 4 bases, J shed 0 bases, and the junction held 6 bases outside the gene matches. Germline assignment: CDR1 MNHNS and CDR2 SASEGT. As DNA, the CDR3 is TGTGCCAGCAGTGGGGAGGACAGGAGCTCCTATAATTCACCCCTCCACTTT. Its translation: CASSGEDRSSYNSPLHF.

This clone was seen many times. The chain joins TRBV9 to TRBJ2-1; 11 bases align to TRBD2. V trimming: 4 bases; J trimming: 5 bases; junction bases outside the gene matches: 8. CDR1 is SGDLS, CDR2 YYNGEE, per germline. This CDR3 contains 16 residues. The CDR3 DNA follows: TGTGCCAGCAGCACAGCGCTAGCGGGAGGAGACAATGAGCAGTTCTTC. As protein: CASSTALAGGDNEQFF.

The chain uses TRBV28 and TRBJ1-1; 7 bases align to TRBD1. Per the germline V gene, CDR1 is MDHEN and CDR2 is SYDVKM. This CDR3 contains 15 residues. V was pared by 6 bases and J by 5 bases, with 12 bases of the junction left unmatched. CDR3 amino acids: CASSYRGNRGTEAFF. The CDR3 bases are TGTGCCAGCAGCTATAGGGGTAACAGGGGTACTGAAGCTTTCTTT.